This T cell receptor (beta chain) was obtained from a study of cytomegalovirus exposure and HLA in healthy donors. Study at large: Among the roughly 400 genotyped donors, approximately 80% were placed in the Caucasian-associated ancestry cluster. Study-wide results and limits: The authors judged a highly shared variant cluster likely a sequencing artifact.

The PCR ran on 60 Vbeta and 13 Jbeta primers. Some clones are missing from TCRdb's copy, which holds only in-frame ones; the method was immunoSEQ multiplex PCR. The sample lists about 120,000 clones, around 77% seen once, with around 5.2% in the top ten. Comments on this clone: Its antigen is not identified.

The CDR3 has 17 residues. CDR1 and CDR2 from the germline V gene are LGHNA and YSLEER. Trimming left V 0 bases short and J 4 bases short, with 18 bases between. The sample consisted of PBMCs. The TCR sequence derives from a man aged 50 to 59 in good health and CMV-seropositive. This chain links TRBV4-3 with TRBJ1-2; weak D call: TRBD1 (6 bases). This CDR3 reads CASSQEGAAGEGYGYTF. CDR3 sequence (DNA): TGCGCCAGCAGCCAAGAGGGGGCGGCAGGCGAGGGCTATGGCTACACCTTC.